These T cell receptor beta chains were read from a single sample in a study of T-cell reconstitution after alpha-beta-depleted transplantation in children. TCRdb re-derived calls from the PCR reads in MiXCR, one entry per CDR3 protein. This sample has 130,000 or so distinct CDR3 sequences; approximately 8.7% occur once, and the top ten carry around 24%. Specimen: PBMCs, mostly from graft donor cells, collected 180 days after TCRalphabeta/CD19-depleted stem cell transplant. The source is a girl under three years old who had a stem cell transplant for combined immunodeficiency, so the T cells may come from the graft donor. The CDR3 runs from the conserved cysteine through the conserved F or W. D genes are given only for firm matches. A clone size is listed for some rows: how often the clone was seen (once, few, many), or a class if it is expanded.

v_call	d_call	clone_size	j_call	cdr3_nt	cdr3_aa
TRBV12-3/TRBV12-4	NA	few	TRBJ2-3	TGTGCCAGCAGTCCCCCCCGTGTTACAAGCACAGATACGCAGTATTTT	CASSPPRVTSTDTQYF
TRBV20-1	TRBD2	few	TRBJ2-5	TGCAGTGCTGCAAGCGGGGGGGCGACAGAGACCCAGTACTTC	CSAASGGATETQYF
TRBV18	NA	NA	TRBJ2-2	TGTGCCAGCTCATCGACAGCGAACACCGGGGAGCTGTTTTTT	CASSSTANTGELFF
TRBV27	NA	few	TRBJ1-6	TGTGCCAGCAGCACCACCTTACGGGTCGGGGGGGCGAATTCACCCCTCCACTTT	CASSTTLRVGGANSPLHF
TRBV7-1	TRBD1	NA	TRBJ2-5	TGTGCCAGCAGCTCAACGACAGATCTCAACATTGTGGGGACAGGGGCCAACAAAGAGACCCAGTACTTC	CASSSTTDLNIVGTGANKETQYF
TRBV20-1	NA	few	TRBJ2-3	TGCAGTGCCACGGGACTTTACACAGATACGCAGTATTTT	CSATGLYTDTQYF
TRBV7-6	NA	few	TRBJ2-5	TGTGCCAGCGGTTCCCCCCTAGCCCAGACCCAGTACTTC	CASGSPLAQTQYF
TRBV24-1	NA	NA	TRBJ2-2	TGTGCCACCGGGGGCCAGGCCGCGAACACCGGGGAGCTGTTTTTT	CATGGQAANTGELFF
TRBV29-1	TRBD2	few	TRBJ2-7	TGCAGCGTTGCCGGACGACGACTAGCGGGAGCCTACGAGCAGTACTTC	CSVAGRRLAGAYEQYF
TRBV7-2	TRBD2	few	TRBJ2-3	TGTGCCAGCAGCCGCTGGACTAGCGGCACAGATACGCAGTATTTT	CASSRWTSGTDTQYF
TRBV20-1	NA	NA	TRBJ2-7	TGCAGTGCTAGGGGGGACGGATCCTACGAGCAGTACTTC	CSARGDGSYEQYF
TRBV6-2/TRBV6-3	NA	many	TRBJ2-6	TGTGCCAGCAGTTTTGCGGACCCTTTCCAGAGCTCTGGGGCCAACGTCCTGACTTTC	CASSFADPFQSSGANVLTF
TRBV5-1	NA	NA	TRBJ2-5	TGCGCCAGCAGCCCACGGACCAACTATAAACAAGAGACCCAGTACTTC	CASSPRTNYKQETQYF
TRBV12-3/TRBV12-4	NA	few	TRBJ1-1	TGTGCCAGCAGTTTGGGCCCTGGGGGCACTGAAGCTTTCTTT	CASSLGPGGTEAFF
TRBV5-1	TRBD2	many	TRBJ2-1	TGCGCCAGCAGCCCAGGGGCGGGAGGTTACAATGAGCAGTTCTTC	CASSPGAGGYNEQFF
TRBV10-3	NA	NA	TRBJ2-7	TGTGCCATCAGTGAATCGGGACCAACGGTCTACGAGCAGTACTTC	CAISESGPTVYEQYF
TRBV20-1	TRBD1	many	TRBJ2-1	TGCAGTGCTAGAGACCGACAGGGCTCCTACAATGAGCAGTTCTTC	CSARDRQGSYNEQFF
TRBV5-1	TRBD2	many	TRBJ2-7	TGCGCCAGCAGCGAAACTAGCGGGACCTACGAGCAGTACTTC	CASSETSGTYEQYF
TRBV3-1	TRBD2	many	TRBJ2-7	TGTGCCAGCAGCCTTCTAGCGGGAGCGGGGGAGCAGTACTTC	CASSLLAGAGEQYF
TRBV12-3/TRBV12-4	NA	NA	TRBJ2-5	TGTGCCAGCAGTTTACAGGTCTTGATGGTAGAGACCCAGTACTTC	CASSLQVLMVETQYF
TRBV6-5	NA	NA	TRBJ2-7	TGTGCCAGCAGTTACGATATGGGTGGCTACGAGCAGTACTTC	CASSYDMGGYEQYF
TRBV12-3/TRBV12-4	NA	NA	TRBJ1-3	TGTGCCAGCAGTTTACAGGGGCAGCATGGAAACACCATATATTTT	CASSLQGQHGNTIYF
TRBV7-8	NA	few	TRBJ2-2	TGTGCCAGCCGAGCATCAGCCGGGGAGCTGTTTTTT	CASRASAGELFF
TRBV12-3/TRBV12-4	NA	many	TRBJ2-2	TGTGCCAGCAGTTCCCCCCATGCGACCGGGGAGCTGTTTTTT	CASSSPHATGELFF
TRBV12-3/TRBV12-4	NA	few	TRBJ2-7	TGTGCCAGCAGTTTTGAGGCACCGGGACTGAGCTCCTACGAGCAGTACTTC	CASSFEAPGLSSYEQYF
TRBV7-6	TRBD1	many	TRBJ2-5	TGTGCCAGCAGCCGGCAGGGGGCTTGGGTCCAAGAGACCCAGTACTTC	CASSRQGAWVQETQYF
TRBV20-1	NA	NA	TRBJ2-3	TGCAGTGCTGCTCCGGGCCTCCTTACCCCGGACTTACTCACAGATACGCAGTATTTT	CSAAPGLLTPDLLTDTQYF